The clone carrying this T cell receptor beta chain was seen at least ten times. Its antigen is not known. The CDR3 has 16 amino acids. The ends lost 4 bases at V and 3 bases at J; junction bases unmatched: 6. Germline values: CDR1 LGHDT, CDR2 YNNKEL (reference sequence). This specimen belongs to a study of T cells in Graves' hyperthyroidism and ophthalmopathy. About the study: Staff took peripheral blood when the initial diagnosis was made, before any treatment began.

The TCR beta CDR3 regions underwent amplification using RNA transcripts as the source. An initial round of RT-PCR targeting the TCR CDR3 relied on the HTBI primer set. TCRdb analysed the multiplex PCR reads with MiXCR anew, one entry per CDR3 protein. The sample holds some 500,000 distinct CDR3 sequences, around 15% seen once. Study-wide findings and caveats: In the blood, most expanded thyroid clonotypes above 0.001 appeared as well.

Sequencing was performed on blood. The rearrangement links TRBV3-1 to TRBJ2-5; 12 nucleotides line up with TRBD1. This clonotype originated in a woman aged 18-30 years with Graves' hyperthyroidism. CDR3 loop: CASSRPGQGAKETQYF. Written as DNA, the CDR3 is TGTGCCAGCAGCCGACCGGGACAGGGGGCTAAAGAGACCCAGTACTTC.